This entry features one T cell receptor (beta chain) sequence. MiXCR was run by TCRdb on the 5' RACE reads, yielding one entry per CDR3 protein. The sample yields under 650,000 distinct CDR3 sequences, roughly 17% seen once. Trimming stripped 0 bases from V and 11 bases from J, with 15 bases between. The V gene's germline CDR1 is SGHRS and CDR2 YFSETQ. This CDR3 has 15 residues. This entry belongs to a study of T-cell memory formation after mild COVID-19. The clonotype originates from an adult woman who had mild COVID-19 (a few samples of this study predate the infection). Cell type and time point are not known. The J gene is TRBJ1-6, the V gene TRBV5-1; tentative D call: TRBD1 (6 bases). Source material: PBMCs or a T cell subset sorted from them (not recorded which). The CDR3 loop is CASSLEDRSRPPLHF. Written as DNA, the CDR3 is TGCGCCAGCAGCTTGGAGGACAGAAGTCGGCCACCCCTCCACTTT.